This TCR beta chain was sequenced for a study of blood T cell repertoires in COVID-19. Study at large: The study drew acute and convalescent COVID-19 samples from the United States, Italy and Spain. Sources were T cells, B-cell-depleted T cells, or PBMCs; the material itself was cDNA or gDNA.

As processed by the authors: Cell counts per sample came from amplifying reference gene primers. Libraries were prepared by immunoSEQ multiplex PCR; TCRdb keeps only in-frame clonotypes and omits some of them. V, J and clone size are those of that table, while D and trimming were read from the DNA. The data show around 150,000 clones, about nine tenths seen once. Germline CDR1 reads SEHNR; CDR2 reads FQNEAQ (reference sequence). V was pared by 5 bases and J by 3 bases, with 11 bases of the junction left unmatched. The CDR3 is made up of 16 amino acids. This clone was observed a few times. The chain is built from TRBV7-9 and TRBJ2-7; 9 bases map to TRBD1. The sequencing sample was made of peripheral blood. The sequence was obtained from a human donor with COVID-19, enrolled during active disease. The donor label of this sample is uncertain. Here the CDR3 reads CASSPSDRGSLYEQYF. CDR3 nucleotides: TGTGCCAGCAGCCCCAGTGACAGGGGGTCCCTCTACGAGCAGTACTTC.